In its sample, the clone carrying this T cell receptor beta chain was seen once. Antigen unknown. This sample was included in a study of siplizumab effects on memory and regulatory T cells. Generated by immunoSEQ multiplex PCR, the TCRdb table keeps only in-frame clones and is missing some. This sample carries 45,000 to 60,000 clones, about 90% of them seen once, and the ten largest clones take approximately 0.35%. Overall study results and limits: Naive T cell populations appeared to exhibit greater diversity than memory cells and appeared to be major alloresponse contributors. Controls had more than 25% Treg-derived mappable alloreactive CD4+ clones on average, versus roughly 70% with siplizumab. Only a minor fraction of alloreactive clones mapped to unstimulated subsets. Researchers could not give a naive or memory phenotype to roughly 80-97% of proliferating CD4+ or CD8+ clones.

The ends were cut back, 4 bases at V and 0 bases at J, with 11 bases in the middle. CDR1 is SGHRS, CDR2 YFSETQ, per germline. This CDR3 is 14 amino acids long. This clonotype was sampled from a human donor in good health. Sequencing input: naive CD8+ T cells sorted from blood. The chain links TRBV5-1 to TRBJ2-7, with D tentatively TRBD2 (6 bases). The DNA for the CDR3 is TGCGCCAGCAGCCGGGACTTCCCCTCCTACGAGCAGTACTTC. It encodes CASSRDFPSYEQYF. Drawing the rest from reference TRBV5-1 and TRBJ2-7, the complete variable domain is KAGVTQTPRYLIKTRGQQVTLSCSPISGHRSVSWYQQTPGQGLQFLFEYFSETQRNKGNFPGRFSGRQFSNSRSEMNVSTLELGDSALYLCASSRDFPSYEQYFGPGTRLTVT.